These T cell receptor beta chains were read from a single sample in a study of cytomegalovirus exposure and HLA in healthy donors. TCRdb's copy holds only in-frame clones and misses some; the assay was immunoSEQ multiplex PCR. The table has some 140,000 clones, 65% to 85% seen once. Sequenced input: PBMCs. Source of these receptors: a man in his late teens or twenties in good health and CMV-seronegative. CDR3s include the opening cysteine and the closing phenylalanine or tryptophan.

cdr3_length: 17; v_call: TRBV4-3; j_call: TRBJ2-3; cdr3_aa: CASSQDPSGGYSDTQYF
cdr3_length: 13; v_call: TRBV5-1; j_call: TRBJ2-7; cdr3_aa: CASSFTRAHEQYF
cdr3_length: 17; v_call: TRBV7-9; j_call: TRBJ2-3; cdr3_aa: CASSWGGSRPRTDTQYF
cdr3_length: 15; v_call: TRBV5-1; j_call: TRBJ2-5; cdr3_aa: CASSLETSGGETQYF
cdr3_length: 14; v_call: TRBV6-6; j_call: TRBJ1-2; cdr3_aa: CASSYGRGLYGYTF
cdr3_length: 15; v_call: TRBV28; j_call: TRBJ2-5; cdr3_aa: CASSLGLAVKETQYF
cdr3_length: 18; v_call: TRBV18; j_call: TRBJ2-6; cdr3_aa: CASSELVGQAAGANVLTF
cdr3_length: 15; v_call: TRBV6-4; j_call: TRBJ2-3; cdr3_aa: CASSASSGDTDTQYF
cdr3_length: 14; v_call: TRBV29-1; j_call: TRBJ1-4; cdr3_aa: CSVNDGGTNEKLFF
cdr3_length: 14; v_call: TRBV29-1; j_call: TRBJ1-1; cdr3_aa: CSVVGDRLNTEAFF
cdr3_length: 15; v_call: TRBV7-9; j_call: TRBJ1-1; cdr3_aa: CASSYRAPEGTEAFF
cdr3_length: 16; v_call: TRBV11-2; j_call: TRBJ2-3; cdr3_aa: CASSLLVASTTDTQYF
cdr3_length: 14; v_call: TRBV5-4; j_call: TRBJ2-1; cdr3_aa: CASSLAGSRGEQFF
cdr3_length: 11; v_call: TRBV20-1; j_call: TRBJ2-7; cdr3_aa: CSAGTGFGQYF
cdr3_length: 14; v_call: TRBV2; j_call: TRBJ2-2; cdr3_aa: CASKSGGWAGELFF
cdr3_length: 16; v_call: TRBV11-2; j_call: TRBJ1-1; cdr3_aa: CASSPLARVGGTEAFF
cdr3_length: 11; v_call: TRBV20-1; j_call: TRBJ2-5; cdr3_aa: CSAGDTETQYF
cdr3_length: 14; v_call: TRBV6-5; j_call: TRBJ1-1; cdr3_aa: CASSYQGQGAGAFF
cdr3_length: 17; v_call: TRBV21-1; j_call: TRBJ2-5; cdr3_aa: CASSRGGTGDQIETQYF
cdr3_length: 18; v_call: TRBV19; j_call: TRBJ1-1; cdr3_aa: CASSPRGGQGLMNTEAFF
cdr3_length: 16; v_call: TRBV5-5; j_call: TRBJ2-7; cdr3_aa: CASSPSLTRSSYEQYF
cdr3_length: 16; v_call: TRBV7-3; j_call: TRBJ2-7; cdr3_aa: CASSLTGGVRFYEQYF
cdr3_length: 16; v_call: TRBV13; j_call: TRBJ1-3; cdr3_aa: CASSVGQGVRGNTIYF
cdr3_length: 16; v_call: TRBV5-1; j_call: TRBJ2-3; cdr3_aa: CASSFSGLAGTDTQYF
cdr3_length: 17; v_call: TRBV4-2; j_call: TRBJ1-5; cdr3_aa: CASSHPKQGDSNQPQHF
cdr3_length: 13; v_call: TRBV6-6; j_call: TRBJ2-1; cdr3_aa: CASTDRVVVEQFF